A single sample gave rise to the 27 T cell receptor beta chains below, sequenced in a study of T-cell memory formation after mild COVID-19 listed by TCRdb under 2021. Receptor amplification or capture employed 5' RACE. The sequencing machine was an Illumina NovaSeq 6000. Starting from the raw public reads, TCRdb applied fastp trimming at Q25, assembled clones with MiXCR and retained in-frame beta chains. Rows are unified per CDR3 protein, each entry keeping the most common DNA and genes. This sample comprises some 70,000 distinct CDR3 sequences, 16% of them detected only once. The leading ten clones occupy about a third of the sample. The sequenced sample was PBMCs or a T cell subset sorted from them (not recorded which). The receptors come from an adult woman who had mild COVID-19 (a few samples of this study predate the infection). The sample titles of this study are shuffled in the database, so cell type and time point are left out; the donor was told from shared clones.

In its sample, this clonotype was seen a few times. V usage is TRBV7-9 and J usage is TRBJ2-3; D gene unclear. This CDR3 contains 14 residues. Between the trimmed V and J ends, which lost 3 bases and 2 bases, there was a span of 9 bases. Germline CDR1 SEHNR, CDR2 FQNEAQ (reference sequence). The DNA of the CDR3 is TGTGCCAGCAGCTTGGGTGCGTCCACAGATACGCAGTATTTT. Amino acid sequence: CASSLGASTDTQYF.

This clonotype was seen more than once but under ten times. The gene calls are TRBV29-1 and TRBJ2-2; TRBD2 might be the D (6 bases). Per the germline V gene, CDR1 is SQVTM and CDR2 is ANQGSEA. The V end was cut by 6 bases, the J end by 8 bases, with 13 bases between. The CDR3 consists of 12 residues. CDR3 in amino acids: CSVRTSGGELFF. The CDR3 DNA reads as TGCAGCGTGCGGACAAGCGGGGGGGAGCTGTTTTTT.

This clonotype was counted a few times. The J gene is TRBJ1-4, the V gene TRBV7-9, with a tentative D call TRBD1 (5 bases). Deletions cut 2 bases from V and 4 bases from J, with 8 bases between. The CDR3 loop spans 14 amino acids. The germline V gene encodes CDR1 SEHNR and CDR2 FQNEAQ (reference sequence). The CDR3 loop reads CASSLPGGNEKLFF. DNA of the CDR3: TGTGCCAGCAGCTTACCCGGGGGTAATGAAAAACTGTTTTTT.

The CDR3 reads CASSLGGLSGYEQYF. CDR3 DNA sequence: TGTGCCAGCAGCTTAGGGGGACTAAGCGGGTACGAGCAGTACTTC. The chain links TRBV7-9 to TRBJ2-7; TRBD2 matches 7 bases. Germline V gene data show CDR1 as SEHNR and CDR2 as FQNEAQ (reference sequence). V shed 1 base, J shed 4 bases, and the junction held 7 bases outside the gene matches. The CDR3 runs to 15 residues.

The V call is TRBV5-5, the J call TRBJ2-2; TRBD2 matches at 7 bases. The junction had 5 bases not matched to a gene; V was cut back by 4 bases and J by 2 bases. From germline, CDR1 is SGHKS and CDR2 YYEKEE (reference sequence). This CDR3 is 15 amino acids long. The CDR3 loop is CASSATSLNTGELFF. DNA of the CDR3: TGTGCCAGCAGCGCGACTAGCCTAAACACCGGGGAGCTGTTTTTT.

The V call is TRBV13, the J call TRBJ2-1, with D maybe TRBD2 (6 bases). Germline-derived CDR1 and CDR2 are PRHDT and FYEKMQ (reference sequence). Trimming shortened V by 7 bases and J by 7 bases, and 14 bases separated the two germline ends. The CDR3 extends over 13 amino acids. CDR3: CASISLAYNEQFF. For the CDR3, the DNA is TGTGCCAGCATTTCTCTAGCGTATAATGAGCAGTTCTTC.

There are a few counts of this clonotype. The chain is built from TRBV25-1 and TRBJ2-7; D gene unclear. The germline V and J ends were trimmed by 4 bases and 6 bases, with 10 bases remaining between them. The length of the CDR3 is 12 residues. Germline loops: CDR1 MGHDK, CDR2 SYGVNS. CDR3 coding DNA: TGTGCCAGCAGTGCAGGTCCACTCGAGCAGTACTTC. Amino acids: CASSAGPLEQYF.

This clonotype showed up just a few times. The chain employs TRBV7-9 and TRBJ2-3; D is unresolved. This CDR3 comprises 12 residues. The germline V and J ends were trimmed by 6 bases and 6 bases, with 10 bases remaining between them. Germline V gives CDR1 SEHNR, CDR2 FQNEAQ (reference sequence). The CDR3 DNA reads TGTGCCAGCAGTCCCCTCCATGATACGCAGTATTTT. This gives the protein CASSPLHDTQYF.

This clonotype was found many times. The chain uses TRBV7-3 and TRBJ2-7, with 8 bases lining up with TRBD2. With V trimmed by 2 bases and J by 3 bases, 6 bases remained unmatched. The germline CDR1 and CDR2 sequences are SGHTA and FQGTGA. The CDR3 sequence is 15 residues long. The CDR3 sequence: CASSLGAGVVYEQYF. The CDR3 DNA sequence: TGTGCCAGCAGCTTAGGAGCGGGAGTGGTCTACGAGCAGTACTTC.

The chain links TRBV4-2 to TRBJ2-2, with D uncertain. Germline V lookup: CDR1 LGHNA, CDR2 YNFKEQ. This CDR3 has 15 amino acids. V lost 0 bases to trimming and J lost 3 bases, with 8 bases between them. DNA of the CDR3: TGTGCCAGCAGCCAAGATGGTCGGGACACCGGGGAGCTGTTTTTT. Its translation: CASSQDGRDTGELFF.

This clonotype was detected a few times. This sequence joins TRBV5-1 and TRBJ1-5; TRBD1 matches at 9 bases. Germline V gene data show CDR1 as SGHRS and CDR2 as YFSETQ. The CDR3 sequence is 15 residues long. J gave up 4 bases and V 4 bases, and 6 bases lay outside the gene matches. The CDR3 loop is CASSQGQGTNQPQHF. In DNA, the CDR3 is TGCGCCAGCAGCCAAGGACAGGGGACAAATCAGCCCCAGCATTTT.

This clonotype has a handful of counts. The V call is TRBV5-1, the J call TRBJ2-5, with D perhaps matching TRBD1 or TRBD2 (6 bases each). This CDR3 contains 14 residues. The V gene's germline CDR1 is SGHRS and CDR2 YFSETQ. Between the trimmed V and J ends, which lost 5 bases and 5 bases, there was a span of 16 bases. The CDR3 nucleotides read TGCGCCAGCAGAACTACGGGGGCAGGGGAGACCCAGTACTTC. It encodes CASRTTGAGETQYF.

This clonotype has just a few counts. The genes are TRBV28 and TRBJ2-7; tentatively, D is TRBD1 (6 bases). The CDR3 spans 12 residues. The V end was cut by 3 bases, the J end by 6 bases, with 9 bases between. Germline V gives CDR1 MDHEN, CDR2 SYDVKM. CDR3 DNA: TGTGCCAGCAGTTTTGGGACACCCGAGCAGTACTTC. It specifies CASSFGTPEQYF.

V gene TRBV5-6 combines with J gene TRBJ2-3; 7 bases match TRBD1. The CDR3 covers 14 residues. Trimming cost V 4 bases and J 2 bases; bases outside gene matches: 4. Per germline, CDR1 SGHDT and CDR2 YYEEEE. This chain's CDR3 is CASSADRFTDTQYF. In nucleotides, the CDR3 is TGTGCCAGCAGCGCGGACAGGTTCACAGATACGCAGTATTTT. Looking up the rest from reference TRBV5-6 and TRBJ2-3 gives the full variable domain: DAGVTQSPTHLIKTRGQQVTLRCSPKSGHDTVSWYQQALGQGPQFIFQYYEEEERQRGNFPDRFSGHQFPNYSSELNVNALLLGDSALYLCASSADRFTDTQYFGPGTRLTVL.

DNA of the CDR3: TGTGCCAGCAGTGAAGGGTATGACGGGACGACGTACGAGCAGTACTTC. Translation gives CASSEGYDGTTYEQYF. The rearrangement uses TRBV6-1 and TRBJ2-7; D may match TRBD1 or TRBD2 (5 bases each). CDR1 and CDR2 (germline): MNHNS, SASEGT. CDR3 length: 16 amino acids. V shed 1 base and J shed 4 bases, with 17 bases lying between them.

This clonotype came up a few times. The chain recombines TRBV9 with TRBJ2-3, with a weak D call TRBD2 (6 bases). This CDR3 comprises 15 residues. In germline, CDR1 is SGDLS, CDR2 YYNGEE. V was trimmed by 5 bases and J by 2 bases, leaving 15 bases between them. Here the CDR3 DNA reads TGTGCCAGCAGGCCTTCCGGGGGATTCACAGATACGCAGTATTTT. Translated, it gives CASRPSGGFTDTQYF. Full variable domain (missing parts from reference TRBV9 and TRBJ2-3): DSGVTQTPKHLITATGQRVTLRCSPRSGDLSVYWYQQSLDQGLQFLIQYYNGEERAKGNILERFSAQQFPDLHSELNLSSLELGDSALYFCASRPSGGFTDTQYFGPGTRLTVL.

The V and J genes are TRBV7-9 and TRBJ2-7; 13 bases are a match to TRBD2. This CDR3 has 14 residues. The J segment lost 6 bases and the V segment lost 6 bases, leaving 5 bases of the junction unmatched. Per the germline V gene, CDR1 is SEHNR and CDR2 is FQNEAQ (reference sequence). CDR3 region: CASSGLAGDLEQYF. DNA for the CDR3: TGTGCCAGCAGTGGACTAGCGGGGGACCTCGAGCAGTACTTC.

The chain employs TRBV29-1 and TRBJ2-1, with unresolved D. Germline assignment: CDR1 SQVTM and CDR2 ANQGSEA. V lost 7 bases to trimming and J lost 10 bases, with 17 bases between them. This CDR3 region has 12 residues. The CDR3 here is CSAPDQAREQFF. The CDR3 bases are TGCAGCGCTCCGGATCAAGCGCGGGAGCAGTTCTTC.

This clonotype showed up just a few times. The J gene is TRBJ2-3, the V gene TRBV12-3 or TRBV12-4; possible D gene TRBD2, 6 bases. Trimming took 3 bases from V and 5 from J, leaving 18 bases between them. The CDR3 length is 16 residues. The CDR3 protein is CASSLGEDVYGDTQYF. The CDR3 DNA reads TGTGCCAGCAGTTTGGGGGAGGACGTCTATGGAGATACGCAGTATTTT.

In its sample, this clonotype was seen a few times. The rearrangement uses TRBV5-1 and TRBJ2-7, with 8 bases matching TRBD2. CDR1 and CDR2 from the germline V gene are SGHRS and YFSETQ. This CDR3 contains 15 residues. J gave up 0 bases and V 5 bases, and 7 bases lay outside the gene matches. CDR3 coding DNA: TGCGCCAGCAGTCTGACTAGCGCCAACTCCTACGAGCAGTACTTC. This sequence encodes CASSLTSANSYEQYF.

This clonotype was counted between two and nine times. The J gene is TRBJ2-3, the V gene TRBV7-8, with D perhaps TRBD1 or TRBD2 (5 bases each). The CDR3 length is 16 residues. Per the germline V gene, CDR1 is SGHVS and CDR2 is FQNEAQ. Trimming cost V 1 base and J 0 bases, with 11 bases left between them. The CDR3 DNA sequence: TGTGCCAGCAGCTTAGGGGGGTGGGGGAGCACAGATACGCAGTATTTT. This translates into CASSLGGWGSTDTQYF.

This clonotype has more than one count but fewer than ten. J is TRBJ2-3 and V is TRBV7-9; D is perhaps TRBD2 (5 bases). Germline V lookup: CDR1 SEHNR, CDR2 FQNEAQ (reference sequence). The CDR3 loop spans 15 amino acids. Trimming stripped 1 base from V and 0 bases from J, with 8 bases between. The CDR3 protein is CASSLVGISTDTQYF. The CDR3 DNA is TGTGCCAGCAGCTTAGTCGGGATTAGCACAGATACGCAGTATTTT.

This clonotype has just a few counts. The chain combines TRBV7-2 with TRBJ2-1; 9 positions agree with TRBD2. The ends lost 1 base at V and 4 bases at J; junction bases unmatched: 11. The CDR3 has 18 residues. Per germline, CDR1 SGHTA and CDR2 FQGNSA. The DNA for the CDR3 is TGTGCCAGCAGCTTAGAGTTTCTAGCGGGATCCCCATACAATGAGCAGTTCTTC. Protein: CASSLEFLAGSPYNEQFF.

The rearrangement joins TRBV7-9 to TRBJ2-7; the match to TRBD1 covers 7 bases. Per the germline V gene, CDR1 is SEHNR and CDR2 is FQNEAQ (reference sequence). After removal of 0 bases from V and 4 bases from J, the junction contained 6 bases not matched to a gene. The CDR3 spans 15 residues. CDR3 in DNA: TGTGCCAGCAGCTTAGCGACAGGGAACTCGTACGAGCAGTACTTC. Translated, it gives CASSLATGNSYEQYF.

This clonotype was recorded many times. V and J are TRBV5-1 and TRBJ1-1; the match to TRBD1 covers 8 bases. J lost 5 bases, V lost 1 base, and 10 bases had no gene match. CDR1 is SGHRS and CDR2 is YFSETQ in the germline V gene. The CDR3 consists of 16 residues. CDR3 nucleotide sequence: TGCGCCAGCAGCTTGACGACAACAGGGGGTACGACTGAAGCTTTCTTT. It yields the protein CASSLTTTGGTTEAFF.

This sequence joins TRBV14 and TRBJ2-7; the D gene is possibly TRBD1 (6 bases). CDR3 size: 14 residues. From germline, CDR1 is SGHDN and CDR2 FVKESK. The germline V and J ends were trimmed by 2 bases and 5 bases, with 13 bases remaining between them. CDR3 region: CASSQIWTANEQYF. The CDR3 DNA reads TGTGCCAGCAGCCAAATCTGGACAGCCAACGAGCAGTACTTC.

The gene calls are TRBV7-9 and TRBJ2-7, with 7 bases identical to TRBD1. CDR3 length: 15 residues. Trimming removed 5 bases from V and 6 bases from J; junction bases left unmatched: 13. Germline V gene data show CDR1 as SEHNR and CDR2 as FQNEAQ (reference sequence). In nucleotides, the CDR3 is TGTGCCAGCAGCCCAACCGGGACAGCGTTAGCCGAGCAGTACTTC. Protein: CASSPTGTALAEQYF.